A selection of T cell receptor beta chains follows, all from one sample in a study of T cells in Graves' hyperthyroidism and ophthalmopathy. TCRdb ran MiXCR on the multiplex PCR reads and lists one entry per CDR3 protein. The profile shows more than 600,000 distinct CDR3 sequences, about 15% of them singletons. Sequenced material: blood. Receptors originate from a man younger than 35 with Graves' hyperthyroidism. Each CDR3 is given with its conserved first and last residue. The D gene is left open where the match is weak. Not all rows give a size; the values are once, few, many and, for expanded clones, a class.

TRBV12-3/TRBV12-4	TRBD2	few	TRBJ2-1	TGTGTCGGCACCGAAGCGGGAGGGTTGAATGAGCAGTTCTTC	CVGTEAGGLNEQFF
TRBV7-9	NA	NA	TRBJ2-3	TGTGCCAGCAGCTTAGACGGCAGAAGCACAGATACGCAGTATTTT	CASSLDGRSTDTQYF
TRBV11-2	NA	many	TRBJ2-7	TGTGCCAGCAGCCTAGACCGGCAACAGGGCTACGAGCAGTACTTC	CASSLDRQQGYEQYF
TRBV20-1	NA	many	TRBJ2-4	TGCAGTGCTAGAGAAGCAGGGACGGCCCCAAACATTCAGTACTTC	CSAREAGTAPNIQYF
TRBV3-1	NA	few	TRBJ2-1	TGTGCCAGCAGCCTTGTCGGGACCCCGGGCAATGAGCAGTTCTTC	CASSLVGTPGNEQFF
TRBV27	NA	few	TRBJ2-3	TGTGCCAGCTCTAGACCAACTAGCACAGATACGCAGTATTTT	CASSRPTSTDTQYF
TRBV28	TRBD1	many	TRBJ1-1	TGTGCCAGCAGTTCATTGGGGACAGGGGTAAACACTGAAGCTTTCTTT	CASSSLGTGVNTEAFF
TRBV20-1	TRBD1	many	TRBJ2-7	TGCAGTGCGCGGGACAGGTTCGACTACGAGCAGTACTTC	CSARDRFDYEQYF
TRBV2	NA	many	TRBJ2-3	TGTGCCAGACAGGAGACTAGCACAGATACGCAGTATTTT	CARQETSTDTQYF
TRBV7-9	NA	many	TRBJ2-5	TGTGCCAGCTCCCCAACAGGGTCCCAAGAGACCCAGTACTTC	CASSPTGSQETQYF
TRBV25-1	NA	NA	TRBJ2-5	TGTGCCAGCAGTGCTCCCCTTAGCGGAGCGACCCAGTACTTC	CASSAPLSGATQYF
TRBV4-3	NA	NA	TRBJ2-2	TGCGCCAGCAGCCAAGATCGGGCCACCGGGGAGCTGTTTTTT	CASSQDRATGELFF
TRBV6-1	TRBD1	few	TRBJ2-5	TGTGCCAGCAGTGACCCCGGGACAGGACCCCAAGAGACCCAGTACTTC	CASSDPGTGPQETQYF
TRBV7-9	NA	many	TRBJ2-1	TGTGCCAGCAGCTTACGCAGGGCGGAAAATGAGCAGTTCTTC	CASSLRRAENEQFF
TRBV2	NA	few	TRBJ1-1	TGTGCCAGCAGCGTGGATGAATTGTCAGCTTTCTTT	CASSVDELSAFF
TRBV11-3	TRBD2	many	TRBJ2-1	TGTGCCAGCAGCGGGCCCCCAGGGACACGGGGGGGGCACAATGAGCAGTTCTTC	CASSGPPGTRGGHNEQFF